This T cell receptor (beta chain) was captured in a study of sequential checkpoint blockade in melanoma. The table lists this clone with a few counts. Treatment indicated: randomized to nivolumab then ipilimumab (arm A) or the reverse (arm B). Profiled with immunoSEQ multiplex PCR; TCRdb holds only in-frame clones, not every one. The sample lists about 2,300 clones; approximately 22% were seen once. The sequence was obtained from a human donor with melanoma. The source was tumor tissue (inferred from file names), collected from a patient given nivolumab and ipilimumab in sequence.

CDR3 loop: CASSPNRGEKLFF. CDR3 in DNA: TGTGCCAGCTCACCAAACCGCGGTGAAAAACTGTTTTTT. The gene calls are TRBV18 and TRBJ1-4; no clear D gene. There are 13 residues in the CDR3. V was shortened by 2 bases and J by 7 bases, with 8 bases between the two germline ends. Germline loops: CDR1 KGHSH, CDR2 LQKENI.